The rows below give T cell receptor beta chains drawn from one sample of a study of neurological immune-mediated disorders. TCRdb itself ran the 5' RACE reads through MiXCR, one entry per CDR3 protein. The table includes about 40,000 distinct CDR3 sequences, over 12% detected once. The sample comprised PBMCs. The origin of the receptors is a woman in her 50s with HTLV-1-associated myelopathy (HAM/TSP). CDR3s include the opening cysteine and the closing phenylalanine or tryptophan. The D gene is left open where the match is weak. Part of the rows lack a size; the others show once, few, many or a class for expanded clones.

D: .; V: TRBV7-6; J: TRBJ2-3; size: many; CDR3: CASGGASDTQYF; DNA: TGTGCCAGCGGGGGGGCGTCCGATACGCAGTATTTT
D: .; V: TRBV5-1; J: TRBJ1-1; size: many; CDR3: CASSLVLSPRRTEAFF; DNA: TGCGCCAGCAGCTTGGTTTTAAGCCCCAGGAGGACTGAAGCTTTCTTT
D: TRBD2; V: TRBV20-1; J: TRBJ2-3; size: many; CDR3: CSANPRGPLAGGSTDTQYF; DNA: TGCAGTGCCAATCCTAGGGGACCACTAGCGGGGGGAAGCACAGATACGCAGTATTTT
D: .; V: TRBV20-1; J: TRBJ2-3; size: many; CDR3: CSADGGVEDTQYF; DNA: TGCAGTGCCGATGGCGGGGTGGAAGATACGCAGTATTTT
D: .; V: TRBV27; J: TRBJ1-2; size: .; CDR3: CASKQGPFDGYTF; DNA: TGTGCCAGCAAGCAGGGGCCTTTCGATGGCTACACCTTC
D: .; V: TRBV6-6; J: TRBJ2-1; size: many; CDR3: CASSYRTGLGGSYNEQFF; DNA: TGTGCCAGCAGTTACCGCACCGGACTAGGGGGCTCCTACAATGAGCAGTTCTTC
D: TRBD1; V: TRBV5-1; J: TRBJ1-4; size: many; CDR3: CASSDGTATNEKLFF; DNA: TGCGCCAGCAGCGATGGGACAGCAACTAATGAAAAACTGTTTTTT
D: TRBD1; V: TRBV7-6; J: TRBJ2-7; size: once; CDR3: CASSPGTGGSYEQYF; DNA: TGTGCCAGCAGCCCTGGGACAGGCGGTTCCTACGAGCAGTACTTC
D: .; V: TRBV15; J: TRBJ1-1; size: many; CDR3: CATSRDDSRTEAFF; DNA: TGTGCCACCAGCAGGGATGACTCCCGAACTGAAGCTTTCTTT
D: TRBD1; V: TRBV7-8; J: TRBJ2-2; size: many; CDR3: CASSLDRGTGLTGELFF; DNA: TGTGCCAGCAGCTTGGACAGGGGAACCGGATTGACCGGGGAGCTGTTTTTT
D: TRBD1; V: TRBV6-1; J: TRBJ1-5; size: many; CDR3: CASLPGQANQPQHF; DNA: TGTGCCAGCCTCCCGGGACAGGCAAATCAGCCCCAGCATTTT
D: .; V: TRBV5-1; J: TRBJ1-2; size: few; CDR3: CASSPPPGINYGYTF; DNA: TGCGCCAGCAGCCCCCCCCCAGGGATAAACTATGGCTACACCTTC
D: TRBD2; V: TRBV10-3; J: TRBJ2-1; size: many; CDR3: CAIRGGLAGGRDEQFF; DNA: TGTGCCATCAGGGGAGGACTAGCGGGGGGGCGCGATGAGCAGTTCTTC
D: .; V: TRBV4-2; J: TRBJ2-7; size: once; CDR3: CASSQPGETYEQYF; DNA: TGTGCCAGCAGCCAACCAGGGGAAACCTACGAGCAGTACTTC
D: .; V: TRBV20-1; J: TRBJ2-3; size: many; CDR3: CSAERESDTDTQYF; DNA: TGCAGTGCTGAGAGAGAGTCAGACACAGATACGCAGTATTTT
D: TRBD1; V: TRBV5-5; J: TRBJ2-5; size: .; CDR3: CASSRDRAETQYF; DNA: TGTGCCAGCAGCAGGGACAGGGCAGAGACCCAGTACTTC
D: .; V: TRBV28; J: TRBJ1-4; size: many; CDR3: CASRTPGVATNEKLFF; DNA: TGTGCCAGCAGAACACCGGGGGTAGCAACTAATGAAAAACTGTTTTTT
D: .; V: TRBV20-1; J: TRBJ1-5; size: once; CDR3: CSARQVRSGNQPQHF; DNA: TGCAGTGCTAGACAGGTGAGGTCGGGCAATCAGCCCCAGCATTTT
D: .; V: TRBV6-1; J: TRBJ2-2; size: many; CDR3: CASSESWQPNTGELFF; DNA: TGTGCCAGCAGTGAAAGTTGGCAGCCGAACACCGGGGAGCTGTTTTTT
D: TRBD1; V: TRBV10-3; J: TRBJ2-2; size: .; CDR3: CAISEPGTGGNSGEPFF; DNA: TGTGCCATCAGTGAGCCCGGGACAGGGGGGAACAGCGGGGAGCCGTTTTTT
D: TRBD2; V: TRBV20-1; J: TRBJ2-1; size: many; CDR3: CSAPQFPGGPNEQFF; DNA: TGCAGTGCGCCACAATTTCCGGGGGGGCCAAATGAGCAGTTCTTC
D: .; V: TRBV6-5; J: TRBJ1-2; size: many; CDR3: CASSYTQNYGYTF; DNA: TGTGCCAGCAGTTACACCCAGAATTACGGCTACACCTTC
D: .; V: TRBV5-1; J: TRBJ1-6; size: many; CDR3: CASSLEGSSYNSPLHF; DNA: TGCGCCAGCAGCTTGGAGGGGAGCTCCTATAATTCACCCCTCCACTTT
D: .; V: TRBV9; J: TRBJ1-1; size: many; CDR3: CASSFTGLTEAFF; DNA: TGTGCCAGCAGCTTTACAGGGCTCACTGAAGCTTTCTTT
D: .; V: TRBV6-2/TRBV6-3; J: TRBJ2-2; size: .; CDR3: CASSYSGPLLGELFF; DNA: TGTGCCAGCAGTTACTCGGGTCCGCTCCTCGGGGAGCTGTTTTTT
D: TRBD1; V: TRBV27; J: TRBJ1-1; size: .; CDR3: CASSFGTGSEAFF; DNA: TGTGCCAGCAGTTTCGGGACAGGGTCTGAAGCTTTCTTT
D: TRBD1; V: TRBV3-1; J: TRBJ1-2; size: .; CDR3: CASSQVEDRGYTF; DNA: TGTGCCAGCAGCCAAGTGGAGGACAGGGGCTACACCTTC
D: TRBD2; V: TRBV7-2; J: TRBJ2-1; size: many; CDR3: CASTLARAGGSSRRRDEQFF; DNA: TGTGCCAGCACCCTAGCACGCGCGGGGGGATCTAGCCGCCGTCGCGATGAGCAGTTCTTC
D: .; V: TRBV12-3/TRBV12-4; J: TRBJ1-4; size: many; CDR3: CASSNRNLYEKLFF; DNA: TGTGCCAGCAGTAACAGGAATTTATATGAAAAACTGTTTTTT
D: .; V: TRBV7-2; J: TRBJ1-2; size: many; CDR3: CASSRQEKNFGGYTF; DNA: TGTGCCAGCAGCAGACAGGAAAAAAATTTTGGGGGCTACACCTTC
D: .; V: TRBV7-3; J: TRBJ2-2; size: .; CDR3: CASSPRLSTGELFF; DNA: TGTGCCAGCAGCCCCCGACTATCCACCGGGGAGCTGTTTTTT
D: .; V: TRBV10-1; J: TRBJ2-5; size: many; CDR3: CASSESRTGLETQYF; DNA: TGCGCCAGCAGTGAGTCGAGGACTGGGCTTGAGACCCAGTACTTC
D: TRBD2; V: TRBV20-1; J: TRBJ2-5; size: .; CDR3: CSAEFSTGLAEETQYF; DNA: TGCAGTGCTGAATTTTCCACTGGACTAGCGGAAGAGACCCAGTACTTC